Listed here are 7 T cell receptor beta chains from one sample, sequenced in a study of shared clonotypes between healthy human individuals. The data were produced by immunoSEQ multiplex PCR, yet TCRdb's version contains in-frame clones alone and is incomplete. The sample consists of around 100,000 clones, about 67% of them appearing once. Sequencing was performed on memory CD8+ T cells sorted from blood. Specified subset: CD45RO+ cells pooled with CCR7-negative TemRA cells. All receptors derive from a woman in her thirties in good health.

The sample holds one count of this clone. V usage is TRBV6-5 and J usage is TRBJ1-1, with 9 bases aligning to TRBD1. J gave up 2 bases and V 8 bases, and 3 bases lay outside the gene matches. Germline values: CDR1 MNHEY, CDR2 SVGAGI. This CDR3 is 13 amino acids long. The DNA of the CDR3 is TGTGCCAGCGAGGACAGGGGCAACACTGAAGCTTTCTTT. Its translation: CASEDRGNTEAFF.

A few counts support this clone. Here the CDR3 reads CASRPLSNQPQHF. In DNA form, the CDR3 reads TGTGCCAGCAGACCTCTTAGCAATCAGCCCCAGCATTTT. The chain is built from TRBV7-9 and TRBJ1-5; D is uncertain. The germline gives CDR1 SEHNR, CDR2 FQNEAQ (reference sequence). The CDR3 has 13 residues. Trimming removed 6 bases at V and 0 bases at J, with 6 bases between.

V is TRBV28 and J is TRBJ2-2; the match to TRBD2 covers 10 bases. Germline CDR1 MDHEN, CDR2 SYDVKM. There are 15 residues in the CDR3. V lost 5 bases and J lost 7; bases outside the gene matches: 7. This CDR3 reads CASSPIAGGLGELFF. CDR3 DNA: TGTGCCAGCAGTCCCATAGCGGGAGGCCTCGGGGAGCTGTTTTTT.

This clone has a single count. The rearrangement uses TRBV6-5 and TRBJ1-4; D gene uncertain. The CDR3 length is 14 residues. Trimming took 8 bases from V and 0 from J, leaving 10 bases between them. CDR1 is MNHEY, CDR2 SVGAGI, per germline. The CDR3, as DNA: TGTGCCAGCGGGCCAAATCCAACTAATGAAAAACTGTTTTTT. It yields the protein CASGPNPTNEKLFF.

The CDR3 coding sequence is TGTGCCAGCAGCCAGGGACCCCAGGGAGAAGCTTTCTTT. Amino acids: CASSQGPQGEAFF. V is TRBV7-6 and J is TRBJ1-1; D might be TRBD1 (5 bases). The CDR3 extends over 13 amino acids. Germline V lookup: CDR1 SGHVS, CDR2 FNYEAQ. V lost 5 bases and J 8 bases, leaving 15 bases between the germline ends.

The V call is TRBV30, the J call TRBJ2-2; 7 bases agree with TRBD1. V shed 3 bases and J 6 bases; nucleotides not matched to a gene: 4. Germline V gene data show CDR1 as GTSNPN and CDR2 as SVGIG (reference sequence). The CDR3 extends over 13 amino acids. The chain's CDR3 is CAWRSTGAGELFF. The CDR3, as DNA: TGTGCCTGGAGGTCAACAGGGGCCGGGGAGCTGTTTTTT.

This clone was picked up many times. The chain couples TRBV7-2 to TRBJ2-7, with D hard to call. The V end lost 5 bases, the J end lost 1 base, and 15 bases lay between the germline ends. Germline V gene data show CDR1 as SGHTA and CDR2 as FQGNSA. This CDR3 is built from 15 residues. In DNA, the CDR3 is TGTGCCAGCAGCATTCCTGGGTCGCAATCCTACGAGCAGTACTTC. Translation gives CASSIPGSQSYEQYF.